This T cell receptor (beta chain) is drawn from a study of cytomegalovirus exposure and HLA in healthy donors. With 60 Vbeta and 13 Jbeta primers, the PCR was carried out. Repertoires were generated with immunoSEQ multiplex PCR, while TCRdb's copy carries only in-frame clones and drops some. Here the sample spans 200,000 or so clones, roughly 84% being singletons. Points from the study as a whole: Later analysis demonstrated an association between a missense DCLRE1C variant and TCR beta V- and J-gene trimming.

This clone came up once. Its antigen is not known. Sample: PBMCs. This receptor was obtained from a boy younger than 18 in good health and CMV-seronegative.

Here the CDR3 DNA reads TGTGCCAGTAGTATAGTAGCGGGAGGGGGCACAGATACGCAGTATTTT. It translates to CASSIVAGGGTDTQYF. V gene TRBV19 combines with J gene TRBJ2-3; TRBD2 aligns across 11 bases. The CDR3 has 16 amino acids. Germline V gene data show CDR1 as LNHDA and CDR2 as SQIVND (reference sequence). The junction had 1 base not matched to a gene; V was cut back by 1 base and J by 1 base.